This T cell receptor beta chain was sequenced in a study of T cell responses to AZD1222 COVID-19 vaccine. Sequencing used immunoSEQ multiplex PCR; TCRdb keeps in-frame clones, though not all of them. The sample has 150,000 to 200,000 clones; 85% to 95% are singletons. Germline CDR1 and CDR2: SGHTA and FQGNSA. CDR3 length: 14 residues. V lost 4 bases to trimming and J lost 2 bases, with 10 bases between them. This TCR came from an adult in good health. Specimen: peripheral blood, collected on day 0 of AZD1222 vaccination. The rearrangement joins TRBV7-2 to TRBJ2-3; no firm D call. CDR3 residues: CASSSSGVTDTQYF. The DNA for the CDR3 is TGTGCCAGCAGCTCGTCAGGCGTCACAGATACGCAGTATTTT.